The next 22 T cell receptor beta chains were all read from a single sample in a study of blood T cells in healthy people across ages. Sample-barcoded 5' priming and a J-beta primer mix drove a second PCR of about 7 to 12 cycles. Via MiXCR, TCRdb re-called the 5' RACE reads, giving one row per CDR3 protein. The table records about 1.4 million distinct CDR3 sequences, almost 60% of them present only once. Sequenced material: blood. These receptors were obtained from a man between 18 and 29 years old in good health.

This clonotype appeared a few times. This CDR3 is CSVDLAADGLGYTF. Here the CDR3 DNA reads TGCAGCGTTGACTTGGCAGCCGATGGGCTTGGCTACACCTTC. The V and J genes are TRBV29-1 and TRBJ1-2; D call uncertain. Germline values: CDR1 SQVTM, CDR2 ANQGSEA. The CDR3 runs 14 residues. The germline V and J ends were trimmed by 3 bases and 7 bases, with 18 bases remaining between them.

This chain links TRBV20-1 with TRBJ1-1; D unclear. The CDR3 runs to 11 residues. Germline CDR1 DFQATT, CDR2 SNEGSKA (reference sequence). V gave up 1 base and J gave up 5 bases, with 5 bases separating them. The CDR3 DNA follows: TGCAGTGCTAGAGGCCGTACTGAAGCTTTCTTT. Translating gives CSARGRTEAFF.

This chain joins TRBV4-2 and TRBJ2-1, with 7 bases that match TRBD1. In germline, CDR1 is LGHNA, CDR2 YNFKEQ. V shed 1 base and J 6 bases; nucleotides not matched to a gene: 9. This CDR3 comprises 16 residues. CDR3 amino acids: CASSQGPGQRSNEQFF. The CDR3 DNA is TGTGCCAGCAGCCAAGGCCCGGGACAGCGCTCCAATGAGCAGTTCTTC.

V is TRBV20-1 and J is TRBJ2-5; D is possibly TRBD1 (5 bases). The better agreement between TRBJ2-7 and the DNA end casts doubt on the J call. This CDR3 has 14 amino acids. Germline CDR1 DFQATT, CDR2 SNEGSKA (reference sequence). CDR3 residues: CSASRVDGSYEQYF. In DNA form, the CDR3 reads TGCAGTGCTAGCAGGGTCGATGGCTCCTACGAGCAGTACTTC.

The chain couples TRBV20-1 to TRBJ2-7; 8 positions match TRBD1. Germline V CDR1 and CDR2: DFQATT, SNEGSKA (reference sequence). The V gene end was trimmed by 4 bases and the J gene end by 0 bases; junction bases not matched to a gene: 5. This CDR3 has 14 amino acids. The DNA for the CDR3 is TGCAGTGCTAACACCGGGACAGGCTCCTACGAGCAGTACTTC. Protein: CSANTGTGSYEQYF.

V is TRBV12-3 or TRBV12-4 and J is TRBJ2-7; D possibly corresponds to TRBD2 (6 bases). There are 13 residues in the CDR3. V was trimmed by 7 bases and J by 4 bases, leaving 14 bases between them. The CDR3 is CASNHGLRYEQYF. The CDR3 bases are TGTGCCAGCAACCATGGACTACGATACGAGCAGTACTTC.

The chain has TRBV6-5 and TRBJ2-7, with D tentatively TRBD1 or TRBD2 (5 bases each). Trimming removed 5 bases from V and 6 bases from J, with 17 bases in between. Germline CDR1 reads MNHEY; CDR2 reads SVGAGI. This CDR3 comprises 14 residues. DNA of the CDR3: TGTGCCAGCAGTGACTATGGCACGAGGGGCGAGCAGTACTTC. Protein: CASSDYGTRGEQYF.

About this clonotype itself: This could be a read error, since a much larger clone is one nucleotide away. The V and J genes are TRBV20-1 and TRBJ2-1; 7 bases align to TRBD2. The J call may be incorrect, as the DNA end agrees better with TRBJ2-7. Per the germline V gene, CDR1 is DFQATT and CDR2 is SNEGSKA (reference sequence). The CDR3 is 15 amino acids. CDR3 protein: CSAPRGESSYNEQYF. CDR3 bases: TGCAGTGCCCCACGGGGGGAGAGCTCCTACAATGAGCAGTACTTC.

The V call is TRBV6-5, the J call TRBJ2-3; D ambiguous. The V gene's germline CDR1 is MNHEY and CDR2 SVGAGI. V lost 2 bases to trimming and J lost 8 bases, with 14 bases between them. The CDR3 is 14 residues long. The CDR3 loop reads CASSYQAPPSTQYF. The CDR3 coding sequence is TGTGCCAGCAGTTACCAGGCTCCCCCGAGTACGCAGTATTTT.

Only a few counts were recorded for this clonotype. The rearrangement joins TRBV10-3 to TRBJ1-2; D unclear. V was clipped by 11 bases and J by 2 bases, with 9 bases between them. CDR1 is ENHRY, CDR2 SYGVKD, per germline. The CDR3 runs 11 residues. The CDR3 DNA reads TGTGCCTACGAGGACAACTATGGCTACACCTTC. Translating it yields CAYEDNYGYTF.

The chain links TRBV9 to TRBJ2-1; possibly TRBD1 for D (5 bases). CDR1 is SGDLS and CDR2 is YYNGEE in the germline V gene. The CDR3 is made up of 15 amino acids. V lost 3 bases to trimming and J lost 7 bases, with 17 bases between them. The CDR3 loop reads CASSALHEKGNEQFF. In DNA form, the CDR3 reads TGTGCCAGCAGCGCCCTACATGAAAAGGGGAATGAGCAGTTCTTC. The full variable domain, with the rest looked up from reference TRBV9 and TRBJ2-1, is DSGVTQTPKHLITATGQRVTLRCSPRSGDLSVYWYQQSLDQGLQFLIQYYNGEERAKGNILERFSAQQFPDLHSELNLSSLELGDSALYFCASSALHEKGNEQFFGPGTRLTVL.

The J gene is TRBJ1-6, the V gene TRBV28; D call uncertain. This CDR3 is 15 amino acids long. The germline V and J ends were trimmed by 6 bases and 4 bases, with 13 bases remaining between them. The V gene's germline CDR1 is MDHEN and CDR2 SYDVKM. CDR3 loop: CASRGSHSYNSPLHF. DNA of the CDR3: TGTGCCAGCAGAGGCAGTCATTCTTATAATTCACCCCTCCACTTT.

V is TRBV11-3 and J is TRBJ2-1, with D unclear. V was trimmed by 0 bases and J by 4 bases, leaving 16 bases between them. There are 17 residues in the CDR3. Germline CDR1 SGHNT, CDR2 YENEEA. CDR3: CASSLDSLSSLYNEQFF. Written as DNA, the CDR3 is TGTGCCAGCAGCTTAGATTCGCTGTCAAGCCTTTACAATGAGCAGTTCTTC.

This clonotype was found a few times. The chain joins TRBV5-1 to TRBJ2-7, with D possibly being TRBD1 (6 bases). The V gene's germline CDR1 is SGHRS and CDR2 YFSETQ. CDR3 length: 16 residues. With 2 bases removed from V and 1 base from J, the gap between germline ends came to 16 bases. The CDR3 sequence is CASSFDPMGASYEQYF. Written as DNA, the CDR3 is TGCGCCAGCAGCTTTGACCCAATGGGGGCTTCCTACGAGCAGTACTTC.

The chain joins TRBV10-3 to TRBJ2-7, with TRBD2 matching over 9 bases. The CDR3 has 14 residues. Germline loops: CDR1 ENHRY, CDR2 SYGVKD. After removal of 6 bases from V and 0 bases from J, the junction contained 3 bases not matched to a gene. The CDR3 spells CAIRSSGASYEQYF. Here the CDR3 DNA reads TGTGCCATCAGGTCTAGCGGGGCCTCCTACGAGCAGTACTTC.

In its sample, this clonotype was seen a few times. This rearrangement joins TRBV13 to TRBJ2-6; 12 bases match TRBD1. Germline trimming cut 5 bases from V and 2 bases from J; bases unmatched to any gene: 7. CDR1 is PRHDT and CDR2 is FYEKMQ in the germline V gene (reference sequence). The CDR3 has 18 amino acids. The chain's CDR3 is CASSTGTGGDAGANVLTF. The DNA of the CDR3 is TGTGCCAGCAGCACGGGGACAGGGGGCGACGCTGGGGCCAACGTCCTGACTTTC.

This chain connects TRBV4-1 to TRBJ1-3; D not certain. The germline CDR1 and CDR2 sequences are MGHRA and YSYEKL. The CDR3 is made up of 15 amino acids. Trimming stripped 1 base from V and 1 base from J, with 8 bases between. CDR3 protein: CASSQVPASGNTIYF. As DNA, the CDR3 is TGCGCCAGCAGCCAAGTTCCAGCATCTGGAAACACCATATATTTT.

The genes are TRBV4-3 and TRBJ2-7, with D unclear. Germline V lookup: CDR1 LGHNA, CDR2 YSLEER. V was trimmed by 1 base and J by 2 bases, leaving 9 bases between them. The CDR3 is 14 amino acids. The CDR3 here is CASSQGVSTYEQYF. CDR3 DNA sequence: TGCGCCAGCAGCCAAGGGGTCAGTACCTACGAGCAGTACTTC.

The chain recombines TRBV5-1 with TRBJ2-1; the match to TRBD2 covers 9 bases. J lost 6 bases, V lost 2 bases, and 15 bases had no gene match. Per germline, CDR1 SGHRS and CDR2 YFSETQ. This CDR3 contains 18 residues. The CDR3 reads CASSFKIAGDPEVNEQFF. The CDR3 DNA sequence: TGCGCCAGCAGCTTTAAAATAGCGGGAGACCCCGAGGTCAATGAGCAGTTCTTC.

This clonotype has only a few counts. The V gene is TRBV12-3 or TRBV12-4, the J gene TRBJ1-6, with TRBD1 matching 8 bases. The CDR3 is made up of 17 amino acids. V shed 1 base and J 0 bases; nucleotides not matched to a gene: 2. The CDR3 nucleotides are TGTGCCAGCAGTTTAGGGACAGGGAGCTCCTATAATTCACCCCTCCACTTT. Translated: CASSLGTGSSYNSPLHF.

V is TRBV20-1 and J is TRBJ2-1; no clear D gene. This CDR3 comprises 15 residues. The germline V and J ends were trimmed by 1 base and 0 bases, with 10 bases remaining between them. Germline loops: CDR1 DFQATT, CDR2 SNEGSKA (reference sequence). This chain's CDR3 is CSARGDTFSYNEQFF. DNA for the CDR3: TGCAGTGCTAGAGGTGACACCTTCTCCTACAATGAGCAGTTCTTC.

V is TRBV29-1 and J is TRBJ2-3; maybe TRBD1 (7 bases). The germline CDR1 and CDR2 sequences are SQVTM and ANQGSEA. With 3 bases removed from V and 2 bases from J, the gap between germline ends came to 15 bases. This CDR3 region has 15 residues. CDR3 amino acids: CSVEGLTGSTDTQYF. The CDR3, as DNA: TGCAGCGTTGAGGGACTGACAGGGTCCACAGATACGCAGTATTTT.